Listed below are T cell receptor beta chains from one sample, sequenced in a study of blood T cell repertoires in COVID-19. The repertoire was sequenced with immunoSEQ multiplex PCR; TCRdb's copy has only in-frame clones and lacks some. The sample holds some 90,000 clones; about 90% are singletons and the top ten take around 4%. The sample consisted of peripheral blood. The source of these receptors is a woman between 45 and 60 years old in a cohort sampled during active COVID-19. Both conserved end residues are trimmed from each CDR3. Each record gives: CDR3 protein, V gene, J gene.

ASSLVGTSGGRNEQF,TRBV11-3,TRBJ2-1
ASRGHLGYT,TRBV6-5,TRBJ1-2
ASSPSLGNTEAF,TRBV14,TRBJ1-1
ASSKGEGRADTQY,TRBV27,TRBJ2-3
ASSVGGNTGELF,TRBV9,TRBJ2-2
ASSQGVVPTNEKLF,TRBV4-1,TRBJ1-4
TSGRNSQGAQY,TRBV11-3,TRBJ2-5
ASSSDRRPYNSPLH,TRBV13,TRBJ1-6
ASSTGSSVTDTQY,TRBV7-3,TRBJ2-3
AITRTANTEAF,TRBV10-3,TRBJ1-1
ASSLAGFTDTQY,TRBV5-1,TRBJ2-3
ASSYTAGALRETQY,TRBV6-2/TRBV6-3,TRBJ2-5
ASSSTSGGFQETQY,TRBV7-9,TRBJ2-5
ASSLAGGNTIY,TRBV7-3,TRBJ1-3
ASLLWGGTDTQY,TRBV5-6,TRBJ2-3
ASSQQGNTEAF,TRBV9,TRBJ1-1
ASSLDSGRDEQF,TRBV5-4,TRBJ2-1
ASSFPTGLSGNTIY,TRBV5-6,TRBJ1-3
ASGLASRSETQY,TRBV12-5,TRBJ2-5
ASSLDVGRGLNEQY,TRBV5-1,TRBJ2-7
ASSIGRGRGNTEAF,TRBV19,TRBJ1-1
ASSPSSPWEQY,TRBV18,TRBJ2-7
ASSLGRRRNTGELF,TRBV7-8,TRBJ2-2
ASSFGLAGGYEQF,TRBV13,TRBJ2-1
ASSTSGGAYNEQF,TRBV2,TRBJ2-1
ASSFNRGINSPLH,TRBV5-1,TRBJ1-6
ASSPRLTGTGDYEQY,TRBV18,TRBJ2-7
ASTRREGALEKLF,TRBV6-5,TRBJ1-4
ASRIQGGTDTQY,TRBV13,TRBJ2-3
ASSMTPGGGNTEAF,TRBV5-1,TRBJ1-1
ASSQERTGEQY,TRBV4-1,TRBJ2-7
ASSRRGEELTEAF,TRBV7-9,TRBJ1-1
ASSIGGAVTYNEQF,TRBV19,TRBJ2-1
ASSPRSGGQLPGELF,TRBV6-2/TRBV6-3,TRBJ2-2
ASSWGRNNEQF,TRBV6-5,TRBJ2-1
ASSLNSGSYEQY,TRBV7-2,TRBJ2-7
ASRWRSYNEQF,TRBV6-5,TRBJ2-1
ASSLPGTGNTEAF,TRBV28,TRBJ1-1
ASSLDFGTQY,TRBV11-2,TRBJ2-3
ASSQYTGSSTEAF,TRBV4-1,TRBJ1-1
ASSSGARPSTGATGNTIY,TRBV27,TRBJ1-3
ASSSFNQPQH,TRBV12-3/TRBV12-4,TRBJ1-5
ASSPRQDTGYGYT,TRBV9,TRBJ1-2
ASSFETGELF,TRBV12-3/TRBV12-4,TRBJ2-2
ASSSKGVMRAKNIQY,TRBV3-1/TRBV3-2,TRBJ2-4
ASSLSLDTEAF,TRBV11-2,TRBJ1-1